These T cell receptor beta chains were read from a single sample in a study of vaccination effects on CD4 cells after COVID-19. TCRdb's copy holds only in-frame clones and misses some; the assay was immunoSEQ multiplex PCR. The sample holds approximately 65,000 clones, roughly 81% seen once. Their target antigens are unknown. The specimen comprised CD4+ T cells from PBMCs cultured with HCoV-229E spike peptides, sampled after COVID-19 vaccination. The receptors stem from a human donor who received a COVID-19 vaccine. Both conserved end residues are part of each CDR3. Each record gives: V gene, J gene, CDR3 protein.

TRBV6-5	TRBJ1-1	CASSYSNILGEKAFF
TRBV5-5	TRBJ2-3	CASSPPWGQRADTQYF
TRBV6-5	TRBJ2-6	CASSPRGSGANVLTF
TRBV6-4	TRBJ2-5	CASSSQGGQTQYF
TRBV7-2	TRBJ1-1	CASSLVGGPTGTEAFF
TRBV4-1	TRBJ2-1	CASSQTPRRGSSYNEQFF
TRBV24-1	TRBJ2-5	CATSAPMETQYF
TRBV9	TRBJ1-2	CASSVRDREGGYTF
TRBV10-3	TRBJ2-3	CAISSASGGRDTQYF
TRBV9	TRBJ2-3	CASSVGDPDTQYF
TRBV7-3	TRBJ1-1	CASSSGTNTEAFF
TRBV7-8	TRBJ1-1	CASSLSGQAGRNTEAFF
TRBV7-2	TRBJ2-6	CASSLVVSGANVLTF
TRBV27	TRBJ2-5	CASSLRQGARETQYF
TRBV15	TRBJ2-3	CATSSGQADTDTQYF
TRBV28	TRBJ1-2	CASSLSSGGRPGYTF
TRBV7-9	TRBJ2-1	CASRRELGTTYNEQFF
TRBV4-1	TRBJ2-2	CASSQVLTGAPGELFF
TRBV7-8	TRBJ2-3	CASSFSHNTDTQYF
TRBV5-4	TRBJ2-5	CASSSSFAGAPGETQYF
TRBV4-1	TRBJ2-3	CASSQDRLRTSSADTQYF
TRBV7-9	TRBJ2-2	CASSLSSFAGANTGELFF
TRBV2	TRBJ2-2	CASRADSATGELFF
TRBV7-3	TRBJ2-1	CASSLYGLSYNEQFF
TRBV11-1	TRBJ2-5	CASSLAGLETQYF
TRBV30	TRBJ1-1	CAWRLTGGSTEAFF
TRBV4-1	TRBJ2-1	CASSQVPGHTDNEQFF